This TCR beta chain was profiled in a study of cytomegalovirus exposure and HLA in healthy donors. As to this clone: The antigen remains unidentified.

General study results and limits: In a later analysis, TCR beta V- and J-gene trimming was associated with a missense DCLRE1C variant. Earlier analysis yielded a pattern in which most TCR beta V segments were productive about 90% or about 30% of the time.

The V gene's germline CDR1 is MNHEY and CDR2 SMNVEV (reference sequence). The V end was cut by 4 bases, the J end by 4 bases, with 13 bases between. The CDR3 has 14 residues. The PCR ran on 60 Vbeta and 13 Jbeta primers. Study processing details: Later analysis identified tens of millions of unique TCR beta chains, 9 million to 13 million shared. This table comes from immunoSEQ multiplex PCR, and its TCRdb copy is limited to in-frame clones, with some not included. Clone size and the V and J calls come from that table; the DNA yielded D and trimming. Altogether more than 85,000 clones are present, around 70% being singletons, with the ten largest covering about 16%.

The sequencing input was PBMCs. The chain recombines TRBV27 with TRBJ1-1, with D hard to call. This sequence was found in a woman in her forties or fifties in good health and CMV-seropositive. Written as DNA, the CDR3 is TGTGCCAGCAGTTACGGGGTTCCTTCCACTGAAGCTTTCTTT. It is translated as CASSYGVPSTEAFF.